The present T cell receptor (beta chain) was sequenced within a study of blood T cell repertoires in COVID-19. Profiled with immunoSEQ multiplex PCR; TCRdb holds only in-frame clones, not every one. This sample carries hundreds of thousands of clones, about nine tenths of them seen once, and the ten largest clones take 1.4%. Germline loops: CDR1 SQVTM, CDR2 ANQGSEA. CDR3 length equals 14 residues. The V and J ends lost 7 bases and 3 bases respectively, with 19 bases between them. Sequenced sample: peripheral blood. V is TRBV29-1 and J is TRBJ2-7; maybe TRBD2 (5 bases). The clonotype comes from a woman younger than 45 with active or convalescent COVID-19. Here the CDR3 DNA reads TGCAGCGCCAAGAACAGACCCGAGGGCTACGAGCAGTACTTC. Protein sequence: CSAKNRPEGYEQYF.